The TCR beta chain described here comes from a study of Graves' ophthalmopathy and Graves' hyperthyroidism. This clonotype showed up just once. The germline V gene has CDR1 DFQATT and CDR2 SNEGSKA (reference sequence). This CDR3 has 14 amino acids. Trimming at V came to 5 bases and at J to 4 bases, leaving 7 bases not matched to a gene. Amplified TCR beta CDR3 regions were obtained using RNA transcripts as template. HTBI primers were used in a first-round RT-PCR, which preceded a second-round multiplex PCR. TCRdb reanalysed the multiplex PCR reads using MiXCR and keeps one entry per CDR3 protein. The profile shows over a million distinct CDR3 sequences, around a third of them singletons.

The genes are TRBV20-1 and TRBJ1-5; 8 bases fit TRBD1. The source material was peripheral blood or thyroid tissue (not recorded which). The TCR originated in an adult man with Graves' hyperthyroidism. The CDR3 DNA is TGCAGTGCTCCCTGGACAGGGCGGAATCAGCCCCAGCATTTT. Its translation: CSAPWTGRNQPQHF.